This passage covers 5 T cell receptor beta chains from one sample sequenced in a study of blood T cell repertoires in COVID-19. Using immunoSEQ multiplex PCR, the repertoire was profiled, and TCRdb retains in-frame clones only, with some absent. The sample carries around 270,000 clones, around nine tenths recorded once. Input material: PBMCs or T cells enriched from blood (not recorded which). These TCRs come from a woman aged 40 to 50 who had been exposed to COVID-19.

The rearrangement links TRBV27 to TRBJ1-5; weak D call: TRBD1 (6 bases). The CDR3 is made up of 14 amino acids. Germline loops: CDR1 MNHEY, CDR2 SMNVEV (reference sequence). With 4 bases removed from V and 7 bases from J, the gap between germline ends came to 14 bases. CDR3 in amino acids: CASSSRGLKQPQHF. The CDR3 region has the DNA TGTGCCAGCAGTTCCAGGGGTCTGAAGCAGCCCCAGCATTTT.

This chain links TRBV5-4 with TRBJ2-4; perhaps TRBD2 as D (5 bases). Germline CDR1 is SGHNT and CDR2 is YYREEE (reference sequence). CDR3 length: 16 amino acids. Trimming took 0 bases from V and 0 from J, leaving 10 bases between them. In DNA, the CDR3 is TGTGCCAGCAGCTTGGCTGGCGGGTTAGCCAAAAACATTCAGTACTTC. Its translation: CASSLAGGLAKNIQYF.

The rearrangement joins TRBV6-1 to TRBJ1-1, with TRBD1 matching 9 bases. The germline V gene encodes CDR1 MNHNS and CDR2 SASEGT. V dropped 6 bases and J dropped 1; count of bases not matched to a gene: 3. This CDR3 is built from 14 residues. CDR3 sequence (DNA): TGTGCCAGCAGACCGGGACAGGGGAACACTGAAGCTTTCTTT. Its protein product is CASRPGQGNTEAFF.

The V and J genes are TRBV30 and TRBJ1-3; tentatively, D is TRBD1 (5 bases). The CDR3 loop spans 16 amino acids. Germline CDR1 and CDR2: GTSNPN and SVGIG (reference sequence). Trimming removed 3 bases from V and 0 bases from J, with 15 bases in between. The CDR3 DNA is TGTGCCTGGAGCCCAATGGGGGGGAGCTCTGGAAACACCATATATTTT. Translated, it gives CAWSPMGGSSGNTIYF.

The chain carries TRBV18 and TRBJ1-3; 10 bases line up with TRBD1. The CDR3 sequence is 16 residues long. Trimming removed 5 bases from V and 2 bases from J; junction bases left unmatched: 6. Germline CDR1 reads KGHSH; CDR2 reads LQKENI. The CDR3 DNA reads TGTGCCAGCTCAGAAGGACAGGGGGGCGCTGGAAACACCATATATTTT. It encodes CASSEGQGGAGNTIYF.